This entry lists 2 T cell receptor beta chains sequenced from one sample in a study of blood T cells in healthy people across ages. Then a second PCR, running roughly 6 to 11 cycles, was carried out with a sample-barcoded 5' primer and a J-beta primer mix. TCRdb fed the 5' RACE reads into MiXCR, producing one record per CDR3 protein. In the table there are fewer than 800,000 distinct CDR3 sequences, about 30% of which are singletons. The specimen was blood. These receptors all stem from a woman older than 75 in good health.

The J gene is TRBJ1-6, the V gene TRBV27; unclear D gene. Germline loops: CDR1 MNHEY, CDR2 SMNVEV (reference sequence). The ends were cut back, 3 bases at V and 6 bases at J, with 18 bases in the middle. The CDR3 runs 17 residues. The CDR3 coding sequence is TGTGCCAGCAGTTTCTGGCTTTTATCAGGAGGTAATTCACCCCTCCACTTT. It codes for CASSFWLLSGGNSPLHF.

Concerning this clonotype itself: A much larger clone is a single base away; this may be a read error. The chain joins TRBV7-2 to TRBJ2-7; D is ambiguous. This CDR3 is 11 amino acids long. Trimming took 4 bases from V and 9 from J, leaving 10 bases between them. Germline CDR1 SGHTA, CDR2 FQGNSA. The CDR3, as DNA: TGTGCCAGCAGCTCGGGTCCGGGGCAGTACTTC. Amino acids: CASSSGPGQYF.